This entry is about one T cell receptor beta chain. Its target is unknown. This sample is part of a study of T cells after yellow fever vaccination. UMIs and a universal primer site were added when TCR cDNA was made by 5'RACE template switching. In TCRdb, the 5' RACE reads were re-called with MiXCR into one record per CDR3 protein. The sample has under 700,000 distinct CDR3 sequences, 17% seen once. The study, taken as a whole, reports: Clones from primary vaccination mostly reappeared after the booster (around 97% CD4, approximately 88% CD8). Clonotypes found in both CD4 and CD8 compartments made up a small share.

The sequence was collected from a young man who received the YFV17D yellow fever vaccine. Sequenced here: PBMCs, sampled about 5 days after the first yellow fever vaccination.

The CDR3 DNA sequence: TGTGCCAGCAGCTTATCGGTGACTAGCACCGGGGAGCTGTTTTTT. It is translated as CASSLSVTSTGELFF. The V and J genes are TRBV7-3 and TRBJ2-2; the D gene is possibly TRBD2 (6 bases). In germline, CDR1 is SGHTA, CDR2 FQGTGA. This CDR3 is built from 15 residues. V was cut by 2 bases and J by 4 bases, with 11 bases left in between.